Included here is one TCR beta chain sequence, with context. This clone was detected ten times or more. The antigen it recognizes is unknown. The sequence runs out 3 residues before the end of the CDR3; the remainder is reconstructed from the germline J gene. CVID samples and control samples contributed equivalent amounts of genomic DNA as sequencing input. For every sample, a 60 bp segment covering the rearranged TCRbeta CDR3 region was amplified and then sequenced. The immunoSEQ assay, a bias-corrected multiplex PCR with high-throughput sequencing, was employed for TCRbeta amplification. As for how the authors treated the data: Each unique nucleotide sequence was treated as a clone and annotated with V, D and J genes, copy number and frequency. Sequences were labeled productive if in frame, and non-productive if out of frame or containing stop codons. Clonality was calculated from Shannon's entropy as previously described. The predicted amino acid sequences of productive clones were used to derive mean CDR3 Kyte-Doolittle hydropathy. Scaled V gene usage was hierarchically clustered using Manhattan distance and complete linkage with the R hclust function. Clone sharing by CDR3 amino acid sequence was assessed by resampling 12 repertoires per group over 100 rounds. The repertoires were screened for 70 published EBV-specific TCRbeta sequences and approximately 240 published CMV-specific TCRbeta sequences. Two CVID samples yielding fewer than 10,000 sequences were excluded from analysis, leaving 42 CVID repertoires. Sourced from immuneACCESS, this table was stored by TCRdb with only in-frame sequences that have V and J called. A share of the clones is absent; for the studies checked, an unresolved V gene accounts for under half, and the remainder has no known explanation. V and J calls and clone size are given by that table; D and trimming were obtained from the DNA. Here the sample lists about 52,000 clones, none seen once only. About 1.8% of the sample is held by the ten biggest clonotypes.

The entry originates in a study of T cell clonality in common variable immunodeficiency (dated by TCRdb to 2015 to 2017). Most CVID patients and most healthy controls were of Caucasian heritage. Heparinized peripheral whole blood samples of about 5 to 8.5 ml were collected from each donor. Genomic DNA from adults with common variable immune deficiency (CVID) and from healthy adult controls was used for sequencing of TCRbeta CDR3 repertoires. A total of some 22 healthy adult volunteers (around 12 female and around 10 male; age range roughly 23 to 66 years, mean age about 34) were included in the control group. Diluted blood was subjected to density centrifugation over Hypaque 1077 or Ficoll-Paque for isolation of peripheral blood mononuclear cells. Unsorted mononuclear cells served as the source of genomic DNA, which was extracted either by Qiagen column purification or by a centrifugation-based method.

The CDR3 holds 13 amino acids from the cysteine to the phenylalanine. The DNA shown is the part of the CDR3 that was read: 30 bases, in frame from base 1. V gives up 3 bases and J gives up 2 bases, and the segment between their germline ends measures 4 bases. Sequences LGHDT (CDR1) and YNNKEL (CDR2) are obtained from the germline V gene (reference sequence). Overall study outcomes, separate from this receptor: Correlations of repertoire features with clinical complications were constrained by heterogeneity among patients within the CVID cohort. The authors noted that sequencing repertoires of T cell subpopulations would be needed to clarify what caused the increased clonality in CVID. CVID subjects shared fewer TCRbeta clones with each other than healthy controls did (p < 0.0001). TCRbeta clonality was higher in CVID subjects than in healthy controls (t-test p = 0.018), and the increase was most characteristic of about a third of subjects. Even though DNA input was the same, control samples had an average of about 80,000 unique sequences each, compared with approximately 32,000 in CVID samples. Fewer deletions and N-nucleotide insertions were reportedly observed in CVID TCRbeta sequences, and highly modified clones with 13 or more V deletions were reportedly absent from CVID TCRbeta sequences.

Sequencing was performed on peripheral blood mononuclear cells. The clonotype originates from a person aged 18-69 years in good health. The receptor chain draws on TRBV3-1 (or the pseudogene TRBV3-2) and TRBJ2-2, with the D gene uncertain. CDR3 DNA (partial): TGTGCCAGCAGCCACCGTAACACCGGGGAG. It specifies CASSHRNTGE. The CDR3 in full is CASSHRNTGELFF.